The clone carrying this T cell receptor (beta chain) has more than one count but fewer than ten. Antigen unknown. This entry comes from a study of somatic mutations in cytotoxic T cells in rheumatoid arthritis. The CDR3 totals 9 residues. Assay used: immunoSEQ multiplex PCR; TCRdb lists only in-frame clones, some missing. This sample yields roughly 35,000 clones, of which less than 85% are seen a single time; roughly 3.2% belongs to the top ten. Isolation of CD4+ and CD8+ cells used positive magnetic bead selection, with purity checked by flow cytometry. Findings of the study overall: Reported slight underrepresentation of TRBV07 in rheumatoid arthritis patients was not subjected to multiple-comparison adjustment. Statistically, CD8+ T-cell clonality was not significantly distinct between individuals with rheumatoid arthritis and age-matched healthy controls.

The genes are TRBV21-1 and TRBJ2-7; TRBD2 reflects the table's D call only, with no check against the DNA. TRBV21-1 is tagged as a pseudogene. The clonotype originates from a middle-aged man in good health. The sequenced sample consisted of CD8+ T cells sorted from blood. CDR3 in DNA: TGTGCCAGCAGCAAGAGTCCCGGCTTC. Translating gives CASSKSPGF.